The 3 T cell receptor beta chains listed next were all sequenced from one sample in a study of blood T cell repertoires in COVID-19. Produced via immunoSEQ multiplex PCR; TCRdb's table is partial and in-frame only. The repertoire holds some 130,000 clones, 86% seen once, with about 2.5% in the top ten. What was sequenced was PBMCs or T cells enriched from blood (not recorded which). These receptors were obtained from a woman in her forties or fifties who had recovered from COVID-19.

CDR3 amino acids: CASSLMSVMNTEAFF. Here the CDR3 DNA reads TGTGCCAGCAGCTTAATGTCAGTCATGAACACTGAAGCTTTCTTT. This chain joins TRBV11-3 and TRBJ1-1; unclear D gene. The CDR3 totals 15 residues. V lost 2 bases and J 0 bases, leaving 10 bases between the germline ends. The germline CDR1 and CDR2 sequences are SGHNT and YENEEA.

The gene calls are TRBV15 and TRBJ2-5; 8 bases align to TRBD1. Losses at the gene ends were 6 bases for V and 1 base for J; bases not matched to a gene: 10. The CDR3 spans 16 residues. Per the germline V gene, CDR1 is LNHNV and CDR2 is YYDKDF (reference sequence). CDR3 coding DNA: TGTGCCACCAGTTTTCGACAGGGGACCCCCCAAGAGACCCAGTACTTC. Encoded protein: CATSFRQGTPQETQYF.

The rearrangement links TRBV24-1 to TRBJ2-3, with 11 bases aligning to TRBD2. The length of the CDR3 is 17 residues. Germline V gene data show CDR1 as KGHDR and CDR2 as SFDVKD. Trimming at V came to 4 bases and at J to 2 bases, leaving 7 bases not matched to a gene. CDR3 sequence reads: CATSDPTSGGNTDTQYF. As DNA, the CDR3 is TGTGCCACCAGTGACCCCACTAGCGGGGGTAACACAGATACGCAGTATTTT.